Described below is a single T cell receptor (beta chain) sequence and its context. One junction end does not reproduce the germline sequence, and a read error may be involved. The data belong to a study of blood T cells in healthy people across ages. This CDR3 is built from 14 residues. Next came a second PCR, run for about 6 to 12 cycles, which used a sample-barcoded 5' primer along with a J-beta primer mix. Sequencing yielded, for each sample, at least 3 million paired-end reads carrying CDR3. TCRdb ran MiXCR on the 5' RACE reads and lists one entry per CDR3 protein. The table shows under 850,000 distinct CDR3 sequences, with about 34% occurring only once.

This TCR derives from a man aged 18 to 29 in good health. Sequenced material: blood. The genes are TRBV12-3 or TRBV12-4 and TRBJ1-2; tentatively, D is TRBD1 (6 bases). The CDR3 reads CAGRQTGFYYGYTF. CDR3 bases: TGCGCCGGCAGACAAACAGGGTTTTATTATGGCTACACCTTC.